This TCR beta chain is from a study of cytomegalovirus exposure and HLA in healthy donors. Germline CDR1 is MNHEY and CDR2 is SVGAGI. V was trimmed by 7 bases and J by 5 bases, leaving 15 bases between them. This CDR3 is 14 amino acids long. Primers for the PCR totalled 60 Vbeta and 13 Jbeta. Sequenced by immunoSEQ multiplex PCR; TCRdb stores in-frame clones only, minus some. The sample gives around 100,000 clones, 70% of which show up once; approximately 8.6% is in the top ten. The sample taken for sequencing was PBMCs. The clonotype comes from a man younger than 40 in good health and CMV-seropositive. The rearrangement links TRBV6-5 to TRBJ1-5; D possibly corresponds to TRBD1 (5 bases). CDR3 loop: CASTTRAGHQPQHF. CDR3 coding DNA: TGTGCCAGCACTACAAGGGCGGGGCATCAGCCCCAGCATTTT.